This is a list of T cell receptor beta chains from one sample in a study of blood T cell repertoires in COVID-19. The method was immunoSEQ multiplex PCR; TCRdb's version includes in-frame clones alone and lacks a portion of them. The profile covers roughly 70,000 clones, with around nine tenths appearing a single time and roughly 1.5% taken by the ten largest. The sequenced sample consisted of peripheral blood. These receptor sequences come from a man aged 45-60 years with acute or convalescent COVID-19. The conserved cysteine and the conserved F or W are not part of the CDR3 here. Clone sizes are given selectively: once, few, many, or a class where the clone is expanded.

clone_size j_call v_call cdr3_aa
. TRBJ2-7 TRBV28 ASSLSFGTGVYEQY
. TRBJ1-5 TRBV15 ATSLAGQSNQPQH
. TRBJ1-1 TRBV27 ASSPSLNTEAF
. TRBJ1-2 TRBV11-2 ASSTRQGNYGYT
. TRBJ2-3 TRBV9 ASSLGTSGGASTDTQY
. TRBJ1-1 TRBV4-1 ASSQSGTGATEAF
. TRBJ1-5 TRBV21-1 ANLSGGQPQH
. TRBJ1-1 TRBV5-8 ASSPDKTEAF
. TRBJ2-3 TRBV7-2 ASSFSFLSTDTQY
. TRBJ2-7 TRBV29-1 SIFGASDRQAYEQY
once TRBJ2-2 TRBV10-3 AISGGQGYTGELF
. TRBJ2-7 TRBV19 ASSTSRDHLYEQY
. TRBJ2-6 TRBV6-5 ATVRGFSGANVLT
. TRBJ2-1 TRBV5-1 ASSHTTGGPYNEQF
. TRBJ1-5 TRBV7-9 ASSNSNQPQH
once TRBJ1-1 TRBV4-3 ASSQGTGAGVNTEAF
. TRBJ1-6 TRBV21-1 ASQKREWVFFVSSPLH
. TRBJ1-1 TRBV3-1/TRBV3-2 ASSYKTGISAF